These 6 T cell receptor beta chains share one sample of origin, sequenced in a study of blood T cell repertoires in COVID-19. Repertoires were generated with immunoSEQ multiplex PCR, while TCRdb's copy carries only in-frame clones and drops some. The sample contains some 100,000 clones, more than 85% of which appear only once. What was sequenced was peripheral blood. These TCRs come from a human donor with acute or convalescent COVID-19. The donor label of this sample is uncertain.

The chain couples TRBV5-4 to TRBJ1-6; D not certain. CDR1 SGHNT and CDR2 YYREEE come from the germline V gene (reference sequence). Trimming shortened V by 1 base and J by 10 bases, and 12 bases separated the two germline ends. CDR3 length: 14 amino acids. In nucleotides, the CDR3 is TGTGCCAGCAGCTTGAGCGGGAAGGGATCACCCCTCCACTTT. Translation gives CASSLSGKGSPLHF.

The chain links TRBV14 to TRBJ2-2; 9 positions match TRBD2. Losses at the gene ends were 1 base for V and 7 bases for J; bases not matched to a gene: 10. Germline V gene data show CDR1 as SGHDN and CDR2 as FVKESK. The CDR3 consists of 17 residues. In nucleotides, the CDR3 is TGTGCCAGCAGCCAAGGACCCTGGCGGGGGGGCCGCGGGGAGCTGTTTTTT. It is translated as CASSQGPWRGGRGELFF.

This chain connects TRBV7-3 to TRBJ2-1; 9 positions agree with TRBD2. With 1 base clipped from V and 0 bases from J, the junction kept 7 bases outside the gene matches. From germline, CDR1 is SGHTA and CDR2 FQGTGA. This CDR3 spans 18 amino acids. This CDR3 reads CASSLNLAGSSSYNEQFF. The DNA of the CDR3 is TGTGCCAGCAGCTTAAACCTAGCGGGGTCGAGCTCCTACAATGAGCAGTTCTTC.

This chain links TRBV6-2 or TRBV6-3 with TRBJ2-7; D might be TRBD2 (5 bases). Trimming shortened V by 2 bases and J by 0 bases, and 14 bases separated the two germline ends. CDR1 MNHEY and CDR2 SVGEGT come from the germline V gene. There are 16 residues in the CDR3. The CDR3 DNA sequence: TGTGCCAGCAGTTACGGGAGCGGTGGGAGCTCCTACGAGCAGTACTTC. This codes for CASSYGSGGSSYEQYF.

The chain recombines TRBV6-6 with TRBJ1-5, with TRBD1 matching 10 bases. This CDR3 has 13 residues. Germline lookup yields CDR1 MNHNY and CDR2 SVGAGI (reference sequence). V was clipped by 7 bases and J by 9 bases; unmatched bases: 6. In DNA, the CDR3 is TGTGCCAGCAACCCGGGACAGGGGACGCCCCAGCATTTT. Translating it yields CASNPGQGTPQHF.

V is TRBV7-2 and J is TRBJ2-2; TRBD2 matches at 10 bases. The CDR3 covers 18 residues. V was pared by 1 base and J by 4 bases, with 9 bases of the junction left unmatched. Germline CDR1 is SGHTA and CDR2 is FQGNSA. CDR3 protein: CASSLVASGSGGTGELFF. CDR3 nucleotide sequence: TGTGCCAGCAGCTTAGTTGCTAGCGGGAGTGGAGGCACCGGGGAGCTGTTTTTT.